The 24 T cell receptor beta chains below come from one sample, sequenced in a study of blood T cell repertoires in COVID-19. Sequencing was performed with immunoSEQ multiplex PCR; in TCRdb, only in-frame clones are kept and a portion is missing. The table shows about 170,000 clones, with 60% to 85% occurring only once. Source material: peripheral blood. These receptors were obtained from a man between 65 and 85 years old with acute or convalescent COVID-19.

The rearrangement joins TRBV7-2 to TRBJ1-5, with D possibly matching TRBD1 (6 bases). From germline, CDR1 is SGHTA and CDR2 FQGNSA. The CDR3 extends over 17 amino acids. Trimming cost V 5 bases and J 1 base, with 18 bases left between them. The chain's CDR3 is CASSRRTDDRSNQPQHF. The DNA for the CDR3 is TGTGCCAGCAGCCGCCGGACAGACGATCGGAGCAATCAGCCCCAGCATTTT.

The rearrangement joins TRBV6-1 to TRBJ1-2; 7 bases fit TRBD1. Germline values: CDR1 MNHNS, CDR2 SASEGT. V shed 2 bases and J 8 bases; nucleotides not matched to a gene: 8. The CDR3 has 14 residues. CDR3 protein: CASSERVRGYGYTF. In nucleotides, the CDR3 is TGTGCCAGCAGTGAACGCGTCAGGGGGTACGGCTACACCTTC.

There are a few counts of this clone. The chain couples TRBV11-3 to TRBJ2-6; possibly TRBD2 for D (6 bases). CDR1 is SGHNT, CDR2 YENEEA, per germline. Trimming shortened V by 7 bases and J by 3 bases, and 13 bases separated the two germline ends. The length of the CDR3 is 15 residues. As DNA, the CDR3 is TGTGCCAGCAACCATGGCGGGGTTGGGGCCAACGTCCTGACTTTC. Protein sequence: CASNHGGVGANVLTF.

This chain connects TRBV29-1 to TRBJ2-6; the D gene is possibly TRBD1 (5 bases). CDR3 length: 14 amino acids. Germline CDR1 SQVTM, CDR2 ANQGSEA. Trimming removed 7 bases from V and 2 bases from J, with 12 bases in between. The CDR3 loop is CSAYQGPGANVLTF. In nucleotides, the CDR3 is TGCAGCGCGTACCAGGGTCCTGGGGCCAACGTCCTGACTTTC.

There are a few counts of this clone. The chain combines TRBV12-3 or TRBV12-4 with TRBJ1-1, with D possibly being TRBD1 (5 bases). The V gene lost 6 bases and the J gene lost 4 bases, with 12 bases spanning the gap. The CDR3 is made up of 13 amino acids. The CDR3 DNA follows: TGTGCCAGCAGCCCAGGGACTTTCACTGAAGCTTTCTTT. Translated, it gives CASSPGTFTEAFF.

The chain carries TRBV7-2 and TRBJ2-4; tentative D call: TRBD1 (5 bases). Looked up from germline, CDR1 is SGHTA and CDR2 is FQGNSA. Trimming removed 0 bases at V and 6 bases at J, with 9 bases between. The CDR3 length is 14 residues. The CDR3 DNA reads TGTGCCAGCAGCTTAGCCAGGGTGGGAAACATTCAGTACTTC. As protein: CASSLARVGNIQYF. Full variable domain (missing parts from reference TRBV7-2 and TRBJ2-4): GAGVSQSPSNKVTEKGKDVELRCDPISGHTALYWYRQSLGQGLEFLIYFQGNSAPDKSGLPSDRFSAERTGGSVSTLTIQRTQQEDSAVYLCASSLARVGNIQYFGAGTRLSVL.

The chain employs TRBV13 and TRBJ1-4, with a possible D match to TRBD1 (5 bases). The CDR3 sequence is 14 residues long. Germline CDR1 and CDR2: PRHDT and FYEKMQ (reference sequence). Trimming removed 2 bases at V and 3 bases at J, with 7 bases between. CDR3 residues: CASSLQGSNEKLFF. As DNA, the CDR3 is TGTGCCAGCAGCTTACAGGGATCTAATGAAAAACTGTTTTTT. Full variable domain (outside the CDR3, taken from reference TRBV13 and TRBJ1-4): AAGVIQSPRHLIKEKRETATLKCYPIPRHDTVYWYQQGPGQDPQFLISFYEKMQSDKGSIPDRFSAQQFSDYHSELNMSSLELGDSALYFCASSLQGSNEKLFFGSGTQLSVL.

Points on this clone: The junction shows a germline mismatch at one end, possibly a read error. The chain employs TRBV4-2 and TRBJ2-1; 12 bases are a match to TRBD2. CDR3 length: 15 amino acids. Germline V gene data show CDR1 as LGHNA and CDR2 as YNFKEQ. CDR3 nucleotides: TGTGCCAGCAGTCAAGGACTAGCGGGACACAATGAGCAGTTCTTC. Residues: CASSQGLAGHNEQFF.

The rearrangement uses TRBV9 and TRBJ1-2; no firm D call. The length of the CDR3 is 15 residues. Trimming left V 0 bases short and J 13 bases short, with 22 bases between. Germline-derived CDR1 and CDR2 are SGDLS and YYNGEE. The CDR3 reads CASSVVTPKGGSVTF. The CDR3 region has the DNA TGTGCCAGCAGCGTAGTCACCCCCAAAGGCGGTTCGGTCACCTTC.

The chain carries TRBV5-1 and TRBJ1-1; TRBD1 agrees at 8 bases. The V gene's germline CDR1 is SGHRS and CDR2 YFSETQ. V dropped 3 bases and J dropped 8; count of bases not matched to a gene: 12. CDR3 size: 15 residues. DNA of the CDR3: TGCGCCAGCAGCTATCTGGACAGGGACGACCTCGAAGCTTTCTTT. It specifies CASSYLDRDDLEAFF.

The chain has TRBV2 and TRBJ2-4; D gene ambiguous. Trimming removed 8 bases at V and 7 bases at J, with 15 bases between. CDR1 and CDR2 (germline): SNHLY, FYNNEI. This CDR3 comprises 13 residues. The DNA for the CDR3 is TGTGCCAGCCTTCCTATGAGTATGAACATTCAGTACTTC. This codes for CASLPMSMNIQYF.

This clone was detected once. A read error may produce the germline difference seen at one junction end. This rearrangement joins TRBV12-3 or TRBV12-4 to TRBJ2-7; 7 bases align to TRBD2. The CDR3 is 13 residues long. The CDR3 region has the DNA TGTGCCAGCAGATTAGCGGGTGTCAGGGAGCAGTACTTC. It encodes CASRLAGVREQYF.

The chain combines TRBV3-1 (or the pseudogene TRBV3-2) with TRBJ2-5; weak D call: TRBD1 (6 bases). Trimming took off 8 bases at V and 1 base at J, with 11 bases between the two ends. The germline V gene encodes CDR1 LGHDT and CDR2 YNNKEL (reference sequence). This CDR3 region has 13 residues. The CDR3 bases are TGTGCCAGCGGAACAGGGTTCCAAGAGACCCAGTACTTC. Translated: CASGTGFQETQYF.

CDR3 in amino acids: CASIQGITSGNTIYF. CDR3 nucleotides: TGTGCCAGCATCCAGGGCATAACCTCTGGAAACACCATATATTTT. This chain links TRBV7-8 with TRBJ1-3; D is perhaps TRBD1 (5 bases). The CDR3 length is 15 residues. Trimming left V 7 bases short and J 0 bases short, with 13 bases between. Germline V gene lookup returns CDR1 SGHVS and CDR2 FQNEAQ.

The chain carries TRBV19 and TRBJ1-2; 8 nucleotides match TRBD1. The CDR3 is 14 residues long. Trimming at V came to 4 bases and at J to 7 bases, leaving 8 bases not matched to a gene. From germline, CDR1 is LNHDA and CDR2 SQIVND (reference sequence). The CDR3 coding sequence is TGTGCCAGTAGTAAGACGACAGGGGAGGTTGGCTACACCTTC. Protein sequence: CASSKTTGEVGYTF.

In this sample, this clone turned up once. The genes are TRBV5-1 and TRBJ2-1, with 7 bases lining up with TRBD1. This CDR3 region has 13 residues. Germline V gene lookup returns CDR1 SGHRS and CDR2 YFSETQ. The ends lost 1 base at V and 7 bases at J; junction bases unmatched: 2. The CDR3 loop reads CASSLTGANEQFF. CDR3 DNA sequence: TGCGCCAGCAGCTTGACAGGGGCGAATGAGCAGTTCTTC.

CDR3 sequence: CASSLVPGTDAYEQYF. CDR3 DNA sequence: TGTGCCAGCAGCTTAGTGCCCGGGACAGATGCCTACGAGCAGTACTTC. The chain employs TRBV7-6 and TRBJ2-7; 7 nucleotides agree with TRBD1. The CDR3 has 16 amino acids. V dropped 1 base and J dropped 2; count of bases not matched to a gene: 8. Germline lookup yields CDR1 SGHVS and CDR2 FNYEAQ. Complete variable domain (other parts from reference TRBV7-6 and TRBJ2-7): GAGVSQSPRYKVTKRGQDVALRCDPISGHVSLYWYRQALGQGPEFLTYFNYEAQQDKSGLPNDRFSAERPEGSISTLTIQRTEQRDSAMYRCASSLVPGTDAYEQYFGPGTRLTVT.

This clone was seen a few times. The rearrangement links TRBV7-2 to TRBJ1-1; possible D gene TRBD1, 6 bases. This CDR3 is 14 amino acids long. Germline lookup yields CDR1 SGHTA and CDR2 FQGNSA. Trimming pared 5 bases from V and 3 bases from J, leaving 13 bases between. The CDR3 region is CASSEQGLDTEAFF. The CDR3 coding sequence is TGTGCCAGCAGCGAACAGGGTTTGGACACTGAAGCTTTCTTT.

This chain uses TRBV5-6 with TRBJ2-6, with D unclear. The germline gives CDR1 SGHDT, CDR2 YYEEEE. Between the trimmed V and J ends, which lost 6 bases and 2 bases, there was a span of 12 bases. CDR3 length: 15 residues. The CDR3 DNA reads TGTGCCAGCATGGTCGGTGAAGCTGGGGCCAACGTCCTGACTTTC. It specifies CASMVGEAGANVLTF. The full variable domain, with the rest looked up from reference TRBV5-6 and TRBJ2-6, is DAGVTQSPTHLIKTRGQQVTLRCSPKSGHDTVSWYQQALGQGPQFIFQYYEEEERQRGNFPDRFSGHQFPNYSSELNVNALLLGDSALYLCASMVGEAGANVLTFGAGSRLTVL.

This chain connects TRBV23-1 to TRBJ1-2; the D is unclear. TRBV23-1 is placed among ORFs of uncertain function. This CDR3 comprises 13 residues. Between the trimmed V and J ends, which lost 2 bases and 8 bases, there was a span of 12 bases. The CDR3 bases are TGCGCCAGCAGTCAACGGCAGCGAGGGGGCTACACCTTC. It yields the protein CASSQRQRGGYTF.

The chain links TRBV2 to TRBJ2-7; D is unresolved. This CDR3 is 12 amino acids long. The ends were cut back, 4 bases at V and 1 base at J, with 5 bases in the middle. In germline, CDR1 is SNHLY, CDR2 FYNNEI. CDR3 loop: CASSGSSYEQYF. DNA of the CDR3: TGTGCCAGCAGTGGTTCATCCTACGAGCAGTACTTC.

The chain combines TRBV28 with TRBJ2-7, with a tentative D call TRBD1 (6 bases). CDR1 MDHEN and CDR2 SYDVKM come from the germline V gene. This CDR3 region has 11 residues. V was cut by 6 bases and J by 3 bases, with 6 bases left in between. The DNA of the CDR3 is TGTGCCAGCAGGGACAGCTACGAGCAGTACTTC. It codes for CASRDSYEQYF.

The chain joins TRBV12-2 to TRBJ2-5; the DNA was not used to check the table's D call, TRBD2. TRBV12-2 is a recognized pseudogene. This CDR3 has 12 residues. DNA of the CDR3: TGTGCAAGTCGCCCATCCCCGGGGACCCAGTACTTC. This translates into CASRPSPGTQYF.

This rearrangement joins TRBV28 to TRBJ1-6; 7 bases line up with TRBD1. Germline CDR1 reads MDHEN; CDR2 reads SYDVKM. The CDR3 length is 15 residues. J gave up 6 bases and V 5 bases, and 7 bases lay outside the gene matches. CDR3 region: CASSTGGTANSPLHF. CDR3 in DNA: TGTGCCAGCAGTACGGGGGGGACAGCTAATTCACCCCTCCACTTT.